These T cell receptor beta chains were read from a single sample in a study of T cell responses to AZD1222 COVID-19 vaccine. Here immunoSEQ multiplex PCR was the method, and the copy in TCRdb shows in-frame clones only, minus some. The data hold some 150,000 clones, with about 90% observed a single time. This sample comprised peripheral blood, obtained on day 0 of AZD1222 vaccination. The receptors were gathered from an adult in good health. The CDR3 runs from the conserved cysteine through the conserved F or W. Not all rows give a size; the values are once, few, many and, for expanded clones, a class.

abundance: -; j_gene: TRBJ1-2; v_gene: TRBV19; CDR3aa: CASSARGAHGYTF
abundance: -; j_gene: TRBJ2-5; v_gene: TRBV9; CDR3aa: CASSVARTSEETQYF
abundance: -; j_gene: TRBJ2-2; v_gene: TRBV5-4; CDR3aa: CASSKTGTRNTGELFF
abundance: once; j_gene: TRBJ1-6; v_gene: TRBV28; CDR3aa: CASSYDRLTGSPLHF
abundance: -; j_gene: TRBJ2-1; v_gene: TRBV24-1; CDR3aa: CATSDASREQFF
abundance: -; j_gene: TRBJ2-3; v_gene: TRBV20-1; CDR3aa: CSASSPLAGATDTQYF
abundance: -; j_gene: TRBJ2-3; v_gene: TRBV7-2; CDR3aa: CASTPGGVGWDTQYF
abundance: -; j_gene: TRBJ2-1; v_gene: TRBV7-9; CDR3aa: CASSLTGTGRVEQFF
abundance: -; j_gene: TRBJ1-3; v_gene: TRBV28; CDR3aa: CASSIRGLGGNTIYF
abundance: -; j_gene: TRBJ2-2; v_gene: TRBV3-1/TRBV3-2; CDR3aa: CASSPGGGTGELFF
abundance: -; j_gene: TRBJ1-1; v_gene: TRBV11-3; CDR3aa: CASSPTTGGTEAFF
abundance: -; j_gene: TRBJ1-2; v_gene: TRBV9; CDR3aa: CASSVDNFYGYTF
abundance: -; j_gene: TRBJ2-7; v_gene: TRBV6-5; CDR3aa: CASRQGASSYEQYF
abundance: -; j_gene: TRBJ2-1; v_gene: TRBV4-2; CDR3aa: CASSHPVTGGSSSYNEQFF
abundance: -; j_gene: TRBJ1-2; v_gene: TRBV12-3/TRBV12-4; CDR3aa: CASSFGGPYGYTF